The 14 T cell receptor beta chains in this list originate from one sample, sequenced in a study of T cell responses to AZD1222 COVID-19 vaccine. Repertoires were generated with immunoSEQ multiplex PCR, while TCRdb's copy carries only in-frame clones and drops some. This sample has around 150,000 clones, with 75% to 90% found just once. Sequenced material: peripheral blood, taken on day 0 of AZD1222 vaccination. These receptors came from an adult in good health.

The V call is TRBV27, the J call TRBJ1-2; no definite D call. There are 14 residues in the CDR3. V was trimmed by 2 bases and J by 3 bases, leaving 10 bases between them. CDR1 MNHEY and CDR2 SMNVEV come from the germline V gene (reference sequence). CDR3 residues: CASSLDPQDYGYTF. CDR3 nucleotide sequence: TGTGCCAGCAGTTTAGACCCTCAGGACTATGGCTACACCTTC.

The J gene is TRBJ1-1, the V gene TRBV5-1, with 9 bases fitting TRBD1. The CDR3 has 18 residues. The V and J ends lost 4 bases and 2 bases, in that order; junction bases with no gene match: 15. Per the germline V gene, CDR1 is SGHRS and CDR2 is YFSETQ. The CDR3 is CASSPGHAGTGSNTEAFF. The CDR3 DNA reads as TGCGCCAGCAGCCCCGGGCACGCGGGGACAGGGTCCAACACTGAAGCTTTCTTT.

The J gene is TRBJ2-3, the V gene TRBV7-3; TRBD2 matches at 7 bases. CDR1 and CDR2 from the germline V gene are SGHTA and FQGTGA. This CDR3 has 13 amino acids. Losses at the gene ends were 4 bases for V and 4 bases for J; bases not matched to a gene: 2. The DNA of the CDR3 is TGTGCCAGCAGCTCAGCGGGATCAGATACGCAGTATTTT. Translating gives CASSSAGSDTQYF.

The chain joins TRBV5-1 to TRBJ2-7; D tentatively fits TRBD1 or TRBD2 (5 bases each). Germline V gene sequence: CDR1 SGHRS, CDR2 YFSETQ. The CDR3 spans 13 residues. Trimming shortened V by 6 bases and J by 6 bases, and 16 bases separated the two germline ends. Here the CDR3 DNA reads TGCGCCAGCACTATAGAGGGGTACGGCGAGCAGTACTTC. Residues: CASTIEGYGEQYF.

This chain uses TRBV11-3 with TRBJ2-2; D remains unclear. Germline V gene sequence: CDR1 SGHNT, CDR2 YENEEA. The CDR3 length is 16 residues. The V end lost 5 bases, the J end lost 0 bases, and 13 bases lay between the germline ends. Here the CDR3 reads CASSHRGGTNTGELFF. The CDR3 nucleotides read TGTGCCAGCAGCCACCGAGGTGGGACGAACACCGGGGAGCTGTTTTTT.

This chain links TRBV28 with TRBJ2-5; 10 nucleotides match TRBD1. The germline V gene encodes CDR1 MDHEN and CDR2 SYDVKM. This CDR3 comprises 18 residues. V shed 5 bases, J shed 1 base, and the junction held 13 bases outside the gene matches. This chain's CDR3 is CASSKGQGLGSFQETQYF. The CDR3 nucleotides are TGTGCCAGCAGTAAGGGACAGGGGTTAGGCTCGTTCCAAGAGACCCAGTACTTC.

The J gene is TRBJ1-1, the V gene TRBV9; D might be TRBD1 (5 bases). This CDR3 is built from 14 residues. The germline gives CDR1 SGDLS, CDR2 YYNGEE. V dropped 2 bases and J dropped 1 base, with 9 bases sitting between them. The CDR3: CASSVGTSNTEAFF. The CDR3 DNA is TGTGCCAGCAGCGTGGGGACGTCGAACACTGAAGCTTTCTTT.

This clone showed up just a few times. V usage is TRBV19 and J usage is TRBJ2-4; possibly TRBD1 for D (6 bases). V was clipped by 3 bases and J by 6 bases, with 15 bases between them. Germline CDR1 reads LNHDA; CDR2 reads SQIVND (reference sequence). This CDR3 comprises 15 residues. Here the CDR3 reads CASSIIGQTLNIQYF. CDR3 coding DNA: TGTGCCAGTAGTATTATAGGACAGACATTAAACATTCAGTACTTC.

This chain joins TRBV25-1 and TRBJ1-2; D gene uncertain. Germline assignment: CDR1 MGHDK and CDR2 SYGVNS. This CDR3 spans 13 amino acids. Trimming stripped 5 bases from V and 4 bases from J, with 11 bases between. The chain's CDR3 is CASSSRTAYGYTF. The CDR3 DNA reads TGTGCCAGCAGTAGCAGGACCGCCTATGGCTACACCTTC.

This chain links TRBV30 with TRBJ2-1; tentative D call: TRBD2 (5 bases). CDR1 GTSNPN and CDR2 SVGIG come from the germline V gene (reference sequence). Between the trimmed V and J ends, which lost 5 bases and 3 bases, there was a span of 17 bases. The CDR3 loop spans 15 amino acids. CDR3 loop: CAWVTTRGGYNEQFF. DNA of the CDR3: TGTGCCTGGGTTACTACCCGGGGTGGCTACAATGAGCAGTTCTTC.

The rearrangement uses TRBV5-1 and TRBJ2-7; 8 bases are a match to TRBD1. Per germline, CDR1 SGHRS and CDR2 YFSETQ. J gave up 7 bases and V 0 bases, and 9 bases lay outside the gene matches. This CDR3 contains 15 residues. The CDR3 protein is CASSLGTGSWREQYF. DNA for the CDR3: TGCGCCAGCAGCTTGGGGACAGGGTCGTGGCGAGAGCAGTACTTC.

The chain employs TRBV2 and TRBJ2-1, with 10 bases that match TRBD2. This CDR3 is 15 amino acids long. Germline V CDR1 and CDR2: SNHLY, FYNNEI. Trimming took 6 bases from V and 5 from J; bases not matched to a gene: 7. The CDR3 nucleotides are TGTGCCAGCAGCCTCACTAGCGGGGAAGACAATGAGCAGTTCTTC. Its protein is CASSLTSGEDNEQFF.

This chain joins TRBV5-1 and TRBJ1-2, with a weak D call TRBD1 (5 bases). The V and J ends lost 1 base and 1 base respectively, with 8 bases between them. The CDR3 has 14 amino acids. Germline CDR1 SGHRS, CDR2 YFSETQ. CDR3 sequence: CASSLTGDNYGYTF. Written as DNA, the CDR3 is TGCGCCAGCAGCTTGACAGGAGATAACTATGGCTACACCTTC.

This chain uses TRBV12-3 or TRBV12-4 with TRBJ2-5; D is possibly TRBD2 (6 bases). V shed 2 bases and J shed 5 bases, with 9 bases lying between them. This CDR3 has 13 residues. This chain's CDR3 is CASSLMGTETQYF. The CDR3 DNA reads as TGTGCCAGCAGTTTAATGGGGACTGAGACCCAGTACTTC.